This TCR beta chain was found in a study of T cell changes during pregnancy in multiple sclerosis. The CDR3 loop spans 13 amino acids. Between the trimmed V and J ends, which lost 6 bases and 5 bases, there was a span of 12 bases. The germline V gene has CDR1 SGHTS and CDR2 YDEGEE. TCRdb's copy holds only in-frame clones and misses some; the assay was immunoSEQ multiplex PCR. The table lists 75,000 to 95,000 clones, approximately 90% of them singletons, with roughly 0.91% in the top ten. The receptor was derived from a female donor with multiple sclerosis, enrolled in a pregnancy study. The rearrangement links TRBV5-8 to TRBJ1-5; no definite D call. The sample was peripheral blood, taken before pregnancy. The CDR3 spells CASIRRGYQPQHF. In nucleotides, the CDR3 is TGTGCCAGCATCCGTCGGGGATATCAGCCCCAGCATTTT.